The next 17 T cell receptor beta chains were all read from a single sample in a study of shared clonotypes between healthy human individuals. Generated by immunoSEQ multiplex PCR, the TCRdb table keeps only in-frame clones and is missing some. The sample contains under 1,900,000 clones, approximately 98.5% of which appear only once. Sequencing was performed on naive CD4+ T cells sorted from blood. Subset noted: CD45RA+ positively selected. These receptors all come from a man aged 30 to 45 in good health.

The rearrangement links TRBV30 to TRBJ2-1; no definite D call. The CDR3 is made up of 11 amino acids. Trimming removed 1 base from V and 9 bases from J, with 7 bases in between. Looked up from germline, CDR1 is GTSNPN and CDR2 is SVGIG (reference sequence). CDR3 sequence: CAWSGSTEQFF. DNA of the CDR3: TGTGCCTGGAGTGGTAGCACTGAGCAGTTCTTC.

The CDR3 nucleotides read TGCGCCAGCAGTCCGGGTCGGGACAGGGGGCATCAGCCCCAGCATTTT. This translates into CASSPGRDRGHQPQHF. The chain employs TRBV23-1 and TRBJ1-5; 12 bases are a match to TRBD1. TRBV23-1 is given ORF status, its function remaining uncertain. This CDR3 spans 16 amino acids. The V and J ends lost 4 bases and 5 bases, in that order; junction bases with no gene match: 6.

The chain carries TRBV5-1 and TRBJ2-7, with a tentative D call TRBD2 (6 bases). Trimming left V 2 bases short and J 4 bases short, with 13 bases between. Germline V gives CDR1 SGHRS, CDR2 YFSETQ. The CDR3 extends over 14 amino acids. The CDR3, as DNA: TGCGCCAGCAGCTTCGGCGGAGGGAGGTACGAGCAGTACTTC. Protein sequence: CASSFGGGRYEQYF.

A note on this clone: This same CDR3 is encoded by further DNA sequences in the sample. The chain recombines TRBV29-1 with TRBJ1-5; 7 nucleotides line up with TRBD1. The V and J ends lost 4 bases and 0 bases, in that order; junction bases with no gene match: 0. The CDR3 length is 13 residues. Germline V gene lookup returns CDR1 SQVTM and CDR2 ANQGSEA. For the CDR3, the DNA is TGCAGCGTTGGGACAGGTAGCAATCAGCCCCAGCATTTT. Amino acid sequence: CSVGTGSNQPQHF.

On this clone itself: A junction end diverges from the germline sequence, so it may reflect a read error. The rearrangement links TRBV7-7 to TRBJ2-1, with 8 bases fitting TRBD1. Per germline, CDR1 SSHAT and CDR2 FNYEAQ (reference sequence). This CDR3 has 13 amino acids. CDR3 residues: CASSLRQGNEQFF. DNA of the CDR3: TGTGCTAGCAGCTTACGACAGGGGAATGAGCAGTTCTTC.

V is TRBV10-3 and J is TRBJ1-2; D ambiguous. The germline gives CDR1 ENHRY, CDR2 SYGVKD. V lost 2 bases to trimming and J lost 3 bases, with 7 bases between them. CDR3 length equals 13 residues. The CDR3 loop is CAISEQVYYGYTF. CDR3 in DNA: TGTGCCATCAGTGAGCAGGTATACTATGGCTACACCTTC.

The chain recombines TRBV7-3 with TRBJ2-1; TRBD2 matches at 10 bases. This CDR3 contains 15 residues. V was pared by 1 base and J by 5 bases, with 2 bases of the junction left unmatched. The germline CDR1 and CDR2 sequences are SGHTA and FQGTGA. The CDR3 coding sequence is TGTGCCAGCAGCTTAATGGGACTAGCGCACAATGAGCAGTTCTTC. Residues: CASSLMGLAHNEQFF.

This chain links TRBV18 with TRBJ2-1; TRBD2 agrees at 14 bases. CDR3 length equals 17 residues. Germline CDR1 KGHSH, CDR2 LQKENI. V was pared by 1 base and J by 6 bases, with 5 bases of the junction left unmatched. CDR3 DNA sequence: TGTGCCAGCTCACCACTCCGCGGACTAGCGGGAGGCAATGAGCAGTTCTTC. Translating it yields CASSPLRGLAGGNEQFF.

The chain couples TRBV11-2 to TRBJ2-5; TRBD2 is a possible D gene (6 bases). V lost 8 bases, J lost 5 bases, and 30 bases lay in between. The CDR3 has 18 amino acids. Germline CDR1 and CDR2: SGHAT and FQNNGV. The CDR3 DNA reads TGTGCCAGCGTACAATCAACGAGGGCTGGACTACAAACGGAGACCCAGTACTTC. Its translation: CASVQSTRAGLQTETQYF.

J is TRBJ1-2 and V is TRBV18; D not certain. V lost 3 bases to trimming and J lost 8 bases, with 13 bases between them. Germline values: CDR1 KGHSH, CDR2 LQKENI. The CDR3 loop spans 13 amino acids. DNA of the CDR3: TGTGCCAGCTCACCGTACTACACAGAAGGCTACACCTTC. Encoded protein: CASSPYYTEGYTF.

V usage is TRBV29-1 and J usage is TRBJ2-7; D is ambiguous. Trimming removed 7 bases at V and 4 bases at J, with 11 bases between. The CDR3 runs to 11 residues. Germline lookup yields CDR1 SQVTM and CDR2 ANQGSEA. The CDR3 sequence: CSGLNSYEQYF. CDR3 DNA: TGCAGCGGCCTCAACAGTTACGAGCAGTACTTC.

The chain is built from TRBV4-2 and TRBJ2-7, with D uncertain. The V end was cut by 4 bases, the J end by 4 bases, with 14 bases between. The CDR3 length is 14 residues. The germline gives CDR1 LGHNA, CDR2 YNFKEQ. The CDR3 DNA follows: TGTGCCAGCAGCCCCCGAGGCGGCCTGTACGAGCAGTACTTC. It encodes CASSPRGGLYEQYF.

The chain has TRBV5-5 and TRBJ2-3; D gene uncertain. Per the germline V gene, CDR1 is SGHKS and CDR2 is YYEKEE (reference sequence). The CDR3 totals 14 residues. V dropped 0 bases and J dropped 4 bases, with 9 bases sitting between them. The CDR3 sequence: CASSLALVSDTQYF. The CDR3, as DNA: TGTGCCAGCAGCTTGGCCCTAGTGTCAGATACGCAGTATTTT. The whole variable domain, filled in from reference TRBV5-5 and TRBJ2-3, reads DAGVTQSPTHLIKTRGQQVTLRCSPISGHKSVSWYQQVLGQGPQFIFQYYEKEERGRGNFPDRFSARQFPNYSSELNVNALLLGDSALYLCASSLALVSDTQYFGPGTRLTVL.

The V and J genes are TRBV9 and TRBJ2-3; D may match TRBD1 or TRBD2 (6 bases each). This CDR3 contains 15 residues. CDR1 and CDR2 (germline): SGDLS, YYNGEE. The V end was cut by 4 bases, the J end by 5 bases, with 17 bases between. For the CDR3, the DNA is TGTGCCAGCAGCTTCGTAGGGGGGAGCGGAGATACGCAGTATTTT. As protein: CASSFVGGSGDTQYF. Combining the CDR3 with reference TRBV9 and TRBJ2-3 gives the whole variable domain DSGVTQTPKHLITATGQRVTLRCSPRSGDLSVYWYQQSLDQGLQFLIQYYNGEERAKGNILERFSAQQFPDLHSELNLSSLELGDSALYFCASSFVGGSGDTQYFGPGTRLTVL.

CDR3 nucleotide sequence: TGTGCCAGCATGCCCTCCTACAATGAGCAGTTCTTC. Its translation: CASMPSYNEQFF. The rearrangement links TRBV28 to TRBJ2-1; D call uncertain. V dropped 7 bases and J dropped 0 bases, with 4 bases sitting between them. The germline V gene encodes CDR1 MDHEN and CDR2 SYDVKM. This CDR3 contains 12 residues.

Concerning this clone itself: Other DNA sequences in this specimen translate into the identical CDR3. The rearrangement uses TRBV5-4 and TRBJ2-7, with D hard to call. CDR1 is SGHNT and CDR2 is YYREEE in the germline V gene (reference sequence). This CDR3 is 12 amino acids long. The V and J ends lost 3 bases and 4 bases respectively, with 8 bases between them. CDR3 region: CASSSTTYEQYF. The CDR3 DNA reads TGTGCCAGCAGCTCTACAACTTACGAGCAGTACTTC. Combining the CDR3 with reference TRBV5-4 and TRBJ2-7 gives the whole variable domain ETGVTQSPTHLIKTRGQQVTLRCSSQSGHNTVSWYQQALGQGPQFIFQYYREEENGRGNFPPRFSGLQFPNYSSELNVNALELDDSALYLCASSSTTYEQYFGPGTRLTVT.

The rearrangement links TRBV6-5 to TRBJ2-2; possible D gene TRBD2, 5 bases. Deletions cut 7 bases from V and 4 bases from J, with 16 bases between. CDR3 length: 15 residues. The germline V gene has CDR1 MNHEY and CDR2 SVGAGI. In nucleotides, the CDR3 is TGTGCCAGCAACAACGGACTTCTCGGCACCGGGGAGCTGTTTTTT. It is translated as CASNNGLLGTGELFF.